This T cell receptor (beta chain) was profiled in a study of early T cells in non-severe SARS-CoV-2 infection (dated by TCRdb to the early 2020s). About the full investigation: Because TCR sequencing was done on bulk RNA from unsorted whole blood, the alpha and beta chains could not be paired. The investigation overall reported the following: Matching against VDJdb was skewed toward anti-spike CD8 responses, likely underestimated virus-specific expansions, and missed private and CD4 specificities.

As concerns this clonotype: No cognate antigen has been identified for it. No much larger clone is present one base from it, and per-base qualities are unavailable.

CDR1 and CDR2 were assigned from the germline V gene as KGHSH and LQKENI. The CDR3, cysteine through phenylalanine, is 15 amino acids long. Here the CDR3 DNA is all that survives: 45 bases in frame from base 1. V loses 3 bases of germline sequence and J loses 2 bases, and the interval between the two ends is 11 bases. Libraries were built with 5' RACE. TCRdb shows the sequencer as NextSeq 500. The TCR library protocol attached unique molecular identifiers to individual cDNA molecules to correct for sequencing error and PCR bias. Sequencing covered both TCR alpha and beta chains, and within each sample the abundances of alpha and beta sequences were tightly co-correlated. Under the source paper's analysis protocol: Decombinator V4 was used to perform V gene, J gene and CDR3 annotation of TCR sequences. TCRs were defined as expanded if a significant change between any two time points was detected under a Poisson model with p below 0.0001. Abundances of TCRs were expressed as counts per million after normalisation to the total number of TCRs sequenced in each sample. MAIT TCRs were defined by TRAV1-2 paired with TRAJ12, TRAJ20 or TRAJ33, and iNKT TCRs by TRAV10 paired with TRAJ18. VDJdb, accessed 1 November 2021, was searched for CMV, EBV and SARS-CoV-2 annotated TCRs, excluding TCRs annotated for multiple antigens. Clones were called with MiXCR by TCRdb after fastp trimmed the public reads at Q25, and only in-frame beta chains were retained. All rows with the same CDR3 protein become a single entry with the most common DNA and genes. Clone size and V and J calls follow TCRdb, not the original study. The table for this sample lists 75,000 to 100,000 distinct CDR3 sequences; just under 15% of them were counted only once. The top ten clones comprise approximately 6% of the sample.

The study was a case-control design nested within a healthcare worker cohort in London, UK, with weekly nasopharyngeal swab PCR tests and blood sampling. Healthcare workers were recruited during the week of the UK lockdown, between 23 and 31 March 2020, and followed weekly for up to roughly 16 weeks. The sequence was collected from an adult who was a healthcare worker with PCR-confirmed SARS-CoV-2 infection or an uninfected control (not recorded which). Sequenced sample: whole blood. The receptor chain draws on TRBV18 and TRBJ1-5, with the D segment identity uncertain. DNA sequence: TGTGCCAGCTCACCTGGCAGCGCCCGCAATCAGCCCCAGCATTTT. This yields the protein CASSPGSARNQPQHF.